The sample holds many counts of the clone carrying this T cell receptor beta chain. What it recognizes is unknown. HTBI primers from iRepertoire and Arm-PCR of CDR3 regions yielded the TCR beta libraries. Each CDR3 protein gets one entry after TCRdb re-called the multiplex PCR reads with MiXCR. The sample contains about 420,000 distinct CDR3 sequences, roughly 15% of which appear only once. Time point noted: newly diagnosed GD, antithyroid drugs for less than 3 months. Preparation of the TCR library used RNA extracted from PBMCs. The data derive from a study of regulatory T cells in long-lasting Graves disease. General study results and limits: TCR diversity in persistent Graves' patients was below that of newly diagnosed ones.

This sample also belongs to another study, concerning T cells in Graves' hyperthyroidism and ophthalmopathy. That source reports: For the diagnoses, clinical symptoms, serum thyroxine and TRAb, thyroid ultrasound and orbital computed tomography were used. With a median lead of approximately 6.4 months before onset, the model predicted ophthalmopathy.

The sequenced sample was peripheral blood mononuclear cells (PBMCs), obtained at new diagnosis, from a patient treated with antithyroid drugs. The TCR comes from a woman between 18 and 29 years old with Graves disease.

CDR3 amino acids: CANQKRITTDTQYF. The CDR3 DNA follows: TGTGCCAACCAGAAGCGCATTACCACAGATACGCAGTATTTT. This chain joins TRBV2 and TRBJ2-3, with D unresolved. Germline assignment: CDR1 SNHLY and CDR2 FYNNEI. The CDR3 extends over 14 amino acids. The V gene lost 10 bases and the J gene lost 2 bases, with 16 bases spanning the gap. Together with reference TRBV2 and TRBJ2-3, the CDR3 gives the full variable domain: EPEVTQTPSHQVTQMGQEVILRCVPISNHLYFYWYRQILGQKVEFLVSFYNNEISEKSEIFDDQFSVERPDGSNFTLKIRSTKLEDSAMYFCANQKRITTDTQYFGPGTRLTVL.